Listed below are T cell receptor beta chains from one sample, sequenced in a study of technical replicates of blood from a few donors. Produced via immunoSEQ multiplex PCR; TCRdb's table is partial and in-frame only. This table has roughly 90,000 clones, 90% to 96% appearing once. The sample comprised T cells isolated from PBMCs. Receptors originate from a human donor in good health. The CDR3 runs from the conserved cysteine through the conserved F or W. Each record gives: J gene, V gene, D gene, clone size, CDR3 protein, CDR3 DNA. The D gene is left open where the match is weak. Expanded clones get a size class; other rows say once, few or many, or leave the size out.

j_call: TRBJ2-2
v_call: TRBV10-3
d_call: TRBD2
clone_size: NA
cdr3_aa: CAISDGSGRGHGELFF
cdr3_nt: TGTGCCATCAGTGATGGAAGCGGGAGGGGTCACGGGGAGCTGTTTTTT

j_call: TRBJ2-7
v_call: TRBV2
d_call: NA
clone_size: NA
cdr3_aa: CASTGTDTYEQYF
cdr3_nt: TGTGCCAGTACCGGGACTGATACCTACGAGCAGTACTTC

j_call: TRBJ2-7
v_call: TRBV20-1
d_call: NA
clone_size: NA
cdr3_aa: CSAKRGEQYF
cdr3_nt: TGCAGTGCTAAGAGGGGGGAGCAGTACTTC

j_call: TRBJ2-7
v_call: TRBV5-6
d_call: NA
clone_size: NA
cdr3_aa: CASSLAETAKEQYF
cdr3_nt: TGTGCCAGCAGCTTGGCGGAGACAGCTAAAGAGCAGTACTTC

j_call: TRBJ2-5
v_call: TRBV4-2
d_call: NA
clone_size: NA
cdr3_aa: CASSQGIVELAEGGDQETQYF
cdr3_nt: TGTGCCAGCAGCCAAGGTATCGTGGAGCTTGCGGAGGGAGGTGACCAAGAGACCCAGTACTTC

j_call: TRBJ2-5
v_call: TRBV2
d_call: TRBD2
clone_size: NA
cdr3_aa: CASSEATSGSGLGETQYF
cdr3_nt: TGTGCCAGCAGTGAAGCGACTAGCGGGAGTGGATTAGGGGAGACCCAGTACTTC

j_call: TRBJ2-1
v_call: TRBV7-2
d_call: TRBD2
clone_size: NA
cdr3_aa: CASRSTSGSRNEQFF
cdr3_nt: TGTGCCAGCAGATCGACTAGCGGGAGTCGAAATGAGCAGTTCTTC

j_call: TRBJ2-1
v_call: TRBV6-6
d_call: TRBD1
clone_size: NA
cdr3_aa: CASSQQGAGNEQFF
cdr3_nt: TGTGCCAGCAGTCAACAGGGGGCAGGCAATGAGCAGTTCTTC

j_call: TRBJ2-7
v_call: TRBV7-2
d_call: TRBD2
clone_size: once
cdr3_aa: CASSYSGLAGWEQYF
cdr3_nt: TGTGCCAGCAGCTATTCGGGACTAGCGGGATGGGAGCAGTACTTC

j_call: TRBJ2-1
v_call: TRBV7-9
d_call: NA
clone_size: NA
cdr3_aa: CASSHAGNEQFF
cdr3_nt: TGTGCCAGCAGCCACGCGGGTAATGAGCAGTTCTTC

j_call: TRBJ1-4
v_call: TRBV19
d_call: NA
clone_size: NA
cdr3_aa: CASSIREEANEKLFF
cdr3_nt: TGTGCCAGTAGTATACGGGAGGAAGCTAATGAAAAACTGTTTTTT

j_call: TRBJ1-1
v_call: TRBV14
d_call: NA
clone_size: NA
cdr3_aa: CASSQDPGTEAFF
cdr3_nt: TGTGCCAGCAGCCAAGATCCGGGCACTGAAGCTTTCTTT

j_call: TRBJ2-1
v_call: TRBV7-9
d_call: NA
clone_size: NA
cdr3_aa: CASSLHHVGVVNEQFF
cdr3_nt: TGTGCCAGCAGCCTACATCACGTGGGAGTGGTGAATGAGCAGTTCTTC

j_call: TRBJ1-2
v_call: TRBV21-1
d_call: NA
clone_size: NA
cdr3_aa: CASSGRDRVKGYTF
cdr3_nt: TGTGCCAGCAGCGGCCGGGACAGGGTCAAAGGCTACACCTTC

j_call: TRBJ2-7
v_call: TRBV5-1
d_call: TRBD2
clone_size: NA
cdr3_aa: CASSLVFGTSGSTISYEQYF
cdr3_nt: TGCGCCAGCAGCTTGGTCTTCGGGACTAGCGGGAGTACGATCTCCTACGAGCAGTACTTC

j_call: TRBJ1-5
v_call: TRBV6-1
d_call: TRBD1
clone_size: NA
cdr3_aa: CASRTDRARQPQHF
cdr3_nt: TGTGCCAGCAGGACGGACAGGGCGCGTCAGCCCCAGCATTTT

j_call: TRBJ2-1
v_call: TRBV6-5
d_call: NA
clone_size: NA
cdr3_aa: CASSHPGLYNEQFF
cdr3_nt: TGTGCCAGCAGCCACCCGGGACTGTACAATGAGCAGTTCTTC

j_call: TRBJ2-5
v_call: TRBV30
d_call: NA
clone_size: NA
cdr3_aa: CAWSLGVQETQYF
cdr3_nt: TGTGCCTGGAGTCTAGGGGTACAAGAGACCCAGTACTTC

j_call: TRBJ2-4
v_call: TRBV19
d_call: NA
clone_size: NA
cdr3_aa: CASSIVRVSVGAKNIQYF
cdr3_nt: TGTGCCAGTAGTATAGTCAGGGTTTCAGTAGGAGCCAAAAACATTCAGTACTTC

j_call: TRBJ1-2
v_call: TRBV7-8
d_call: NA
clone_size: NA
cdr3_aa: CASSLVGGEGYTF
cdr3_nt: TGTGCCAGCAGCTTAGTCGGCGGGGAAGGCTACACCTTC

j_call: TRBJ1-4
v_call: TRBV30
d_call: NA
clone_size: NA
cdr3_aa: CAWTGVKFRNEEKLFF
cdr3_nt: TGTGCCTGGACCGGGGTCAAGTTCCGTAATGAAGAAAAACTGTTTTTT

j_call: TRBJ2-1
v_call: TRBV2
d_call: NA
clone_size: NA
cdr3_aa: CASSEAQSNEQFF
cdr3_nt: TGTGCCAGCAGTGAAGCCCAATCCAATGAGCAGTTCTTC

j_call: TRBJ2-1
v_call: TRBV6-5
d_call: TRBD2
clone_size: NA
cdr3_aa: CASTTRTSGSNEQFF
cdr3_nt: TGTGCCAGCACCACACGCACTAGCGGGAGTAATGAGCAGTTCTTC

j_call: TRBJ2-7
v_call: TRBV12-5
d_call: NA
clone_size: NA
cdr3_aa: CASGLRTVSYEQYF
cdr3_nt: TGTGCTAGTGGTTTACGGACAGTCTCCTACGAGCAGTACTTC

j_call: TRBJ1-2
v_call: TRBV6-1
d_call: NA
clone_size: NA
cdr3_aa: CASSESPVYNYGYTF
cdr3_nt: TGTGCCAGCAGTGAAAGCCCTGTTTACAACTATGGCTACACCTTC

j_call: TRBJ2-2
v_call: TRBV5-4
d_call: TRBD1
clone_size: NA
cdr3_aa: CASTPGTGGSGELFF
cdr3_nt: TGTGCCAGCACCCCCGGGACAGGGGGATCCGGGGAGCTGTTTTTT

j_call: TRBJ1-1
v_call: TRBV29-1
d_call: NA
clone_size: NA
cdr3_aa: CSVEEKGGRGTEAFF
cdr3_nt: TGCAGCGTTGAAGAAAAGGGGGGGCGAGGCACTGAAGCTTTCTTT

j_call: TRBJ2-3
v_call: TRBV27
d_call: TRBD2
clone_size: NA
cdr3_aa: CAIWGAGAPDTQYF
cdr3_nt: TGTGCCATTTGGGGAGCGGGAGCCCCCGATACGCAGTATTTT

j_call: TRBJ1-5
v_call: TRBV6-1
d_call: TRBD1
clone_size: NA
cdr3_aa: CASSGDRVEGQPQHF
cdr3_nt: TGTGCCAGCAGTGGGGACAGGGTAGAAGGTCAGCCCCAGCATTTT

j_call: TRBJ2-7
v_call: TRBV14
d_call: NA
clone_size: NA
cdr3_aa: CASSQEQGLSYEQYF
cdr3_nt: TGTGCCAGCAGCCAAGAACAGGGTCTCTCCTACGAGCAGTACTTC

j_call: TRBJ1-2
v_call: TRBV4-2
d_call: NA
clone_size: NA
cdr3_aa: CASSQALGTNVDGYTF
cdr3_nt: TGTGCCAGCAGCCAAGCTCTCGGGACAAATGTGGATGGCTACACCTTC

j_call: TRBJ2-7
v_call: TRBV30
d_call: NA
clone_size: NA
cdr3_aa: CAWGGSSYEQYF
cdr3_nt: TGTGCCTGGGGGGGGAGCTCCTACGAGCAGTACTTC

j_call: TRBJ1-4
v_call: TRBV7-8
d_call: TRBD1
clone_size: NA
cdr3_aa: CASSPRTGGVEKLFF
cdr3_nt: TGTGCCAGCAGCCCAAGGACAGGGGGCGTTGAAAAACTGTTTTTT

j_call: TRBJ1-1
v_call: TRBV6-1
d_call: TRBD1
clone_size: NA
cdr3_aa: CAAAPGGATVAEAFF
cdr3_nt: TGTGCCGCCGCTCCAGGGGGCGCGACGGTCGCTGAAGCTTTCTTT

j_call: TRBJ1-1
v_call: TRBV6-5
d_call: TRBD1
clone_size: NA
cdr3_aa: CASIITGVGETEAFF
cdr3_nt: TGTGCCAGCATTATTACAGGGGTAGGGGAAACTGAAGCTTTCTTT

j_call: TRBJ1-2
v_call: TRBV6-1
d_call: NA
clone_size: NA
cdr3_aa: CASSPMSGSYGYTF
cdr3_nt: TGTGCCAGCAGCCCAATGTCAGGGTCCTATGGCTACACCTTC

j_call: TRBJ1-2
v_call: TRBV5-6
d_call: NA
clone_size: NA
cdr3_aa: CASSLGQRYGYTF
cdr3_nt: TGTGCCAGCAGCTTGGGACAGCGCTATGGCTACACCTTC

j_call: TRBJ2-5
v_call: TRBV5-1
d_call: NA
clone_size: NA
cdr3_aa: CASSLELQETQYF
cdr3_nt: TGCGCCAGCAGCTTGGAACTCCAAGAGACCCAGTACTTC

j_call: TRBJ1-1
v_call: TRBV6-6
d_call: NA
clone_size: NA
cdr3_aa: CASSYSRRADTEAFF
cdr3_nt: TGTGCCAGCAGTTACTCACGCAGGGCGGACACTGAAGCTTTCTTT

j_call: TRBJ2-1
v_call: TRBV9
d_call: NA
clone_size: NA
cdr3_aa: CASSATGTPHNEQFF
cdr3_nt: TGTGCCAGCAGCGCTACAGGGACCCCGCACAATGAGCAGTTCTTC

j_call: TRBJ1-2
v_call: TRBV11-2
d_call: TRBD1
clone_size: NA
cdr3_aa: CASSWWQGESFDYGYTF
cdr3_nt: TGTGCCAGCAGCTGGTGGCAGGGGGAGAGCTTTGACTATGGCTACACCTTC

j_call: TRBJ1-5
v_call: TRBV15
d_call: TRBD1
clone_size: once
cdr3_aa: CATSITGGTQHF
cdr3_nt: TGTGCCACCAGCATTACAGGGGGTACCCAGCATTTT

j_call: TRBJ2-1
v_call: TRBV30
d_call: TRBD2
clone_size: NA
cdr3_aa: CAFKGLAGLREGYNEQFF
cdr3_nt: TGTGCTTTCAAGGGACTAGCGGGGTTAAGGGAGGGGTACAATGAGCAGTTCTTC

j_call: TRBJ1-4
v_call: TRBV6-6
d_call: TRBD1
clone_size: NA
cdr3_aa: CASSYGTGDEKLFF
cdr3_nt: TGTGCCAGCAGTTACGGGACAGGGGATGAAAAACTGTTTTTT

j_call: TRBJ1-1
v_call: TRBV5-8
d_call: TRBD1
clone_size: NA
cdr3_aa: CASSLDRGTRNTEAFF
cdr3_nt: TGTGCCAGCAGCTTGGACAGGGGAACTAGGAACACTGAAGCTTTCTTT

j_call: TRBJ2-7
v_call: TRBV11-2
d_call: NA
clone_size: NA
cdr3_aa: CASSLERVGEQYF
cdr3_nt: TGTGCCAGCAGCTTAGAGAGGGTCGGCGAGCAGTACTTC

j_call: TRBJ2-3
v_call: TRBV6-6
d_call: NA
clone_size: NA
cdr3_aa: CASSYSQAADTQYF
cdr3_nt: TGTGCCAGCAGTTACTCCCAAGCGGCAGATACGCAGTATTTT

j_call: TRBJ2-3
v_call: TRBV11-2
d_call: TRBD2
clone_size: NA
cdr3_aa: CASSLLAGRTDTQYF
cdr3_nt: TGTGCCAGCAGTCTACTAGCGGGGCGCACAGATACGCAGTATTTT

j_call: TRBJ1-1
v_call: TRBV6-5
d_call: NA
clone_size: NA
cdr3_aa: CASFQMNTEAFF
cdr3_nt: TGTGCCAGTTTCCAGATGAACACTGAAGCTTTCTTT

j_call: TRBJ2-4
v_call: TRBV13
d_call: TRBD1
clone_size: NA
cdr3_aa: CASSLETGKNIQYF
cdr3_nt: TGTGCCAGCAGCTTAGAGACAGGGAAAAACATTCAGTACTTC

j_call: TRBJ1-2
v_call: TRBV11-3
d_call: NA
clone_size: NA
cdr3_aa: CASSSRQANYGYTF
cdr3_nt: TGTGCCAGCAGCTCGAGACAGGCCAACTATGGCTACACCTTC

j_call: TRBJ1-5
v_call: TRBV7-6
d_call: NA
clone_size: NA
cdr3_aa: CASSLGQTNQPQHF
cdr3_nt: TGTGCCAGCAGCTTAGGACAGACTAATCAGCCCCAGCATTTT

j_call: TRBJ1-1
v_call: TRBV25-1
d_call: NA
clone_size: NA
cdr3_aa: CASSAGAEAFF
cdr3_nt: TGTGCCAGCAGTGCAGGGGCTGAAGCTTTCTTT